These 18 T cell receptor beta chains came from one sample sequenced in a study of cytomegalovirus exposure and HLA in healthy donors. The primer mix had 60 Vbeta and 13 Jbeta primers. Some clones are missing from TCRdb's copy, which holds only in-frame ones; the method was immunoSEQ multiplex PCR. The table has around 90,000 clones, under 85% seen once. The sample comprised PBMCs. Receptors were obtained from a man aged 30 to 45 in good health and CMV-seronegative.

CDR3 amino acids: CASSSPGLAGEQFF. The CDR3 coding sequence is TGTGCCAGCAGTTCCCCCGGACTAGCGGGGGAGCAGTTCTTC. The gene calls are TRBV28 and TRBJ2-1; 12 positions match TRBD2. Germline CDR1 reads MDHEN; CDR2 reads SYDVKM. V dropped 4 bases and J dropped 10; count of bases not matched to a gene: 5. This CDR3 is 14 amino acids long.

J is TRBJ2-5 and V is TRBV7-6; 8 bases match TRBD1. Germline V gene sequence: CDR1 SGHVS, CDR2 FNYEAQ. The CDR3 loop spans 16 amino acids. The junction had 11 bases not matched to a gene; V was cut back by 5 bases and J by 3 bases. CDR3 amino acids: CASSGGQGSKEETQYF. Written as DNA, the CDR3 is TGTGCCAGCAGCGGTGGACAGGGTTCGAAGGAAGAGACCCAGTACTTC.

The rearrangement joins TRBV30 to TRBJ2-1, with D uncertain. The CDR3 contains 13 residues. Per the germline V gene, CDR1 is GTSNPN and CDR2 is SVGIG (reference sequence). V lost 5 bases, J lost 6 bases, and 14 bases lay in between. CDR3 bases: TGTGCCTGGTCGAGCGCACACCTCAATGAGCAGTTCTTC. Residues: CAWSSAHLNEQFF.

The chain joins TRBV6-1 to TRBJ1-5; D is possibly TRBD1 (5 bases). The CDR3 has 12 residues. Trimming shortened V by 6 bases and J by 9 bases, and 12 bases separated the two germline ends. The germline V gene has CDR1 MNHNS and CDR2 SASEGT. CDR3 in amino acids: CASRQAGGPQHF. DNA for the CDR3: TGTGCCAGCAGACAGGCCGGGGGGCCCCAGCATTTT.

This clone was seen just once. The chain recombines TRBV29-1 with TRBJ1-1; no clear D. This CDR3 spans 15 amino acids. Germline CDR1 reads SQVTM; CDR2 reads ANQGSEA. Between the trimmed V and J ends, which lost 4 bases and 2 bases, there was a span of 17 bases. The CDR3 region is CSVVAGSQANTEAFF. The CDR3 nucleotides are TGCAGCGTTGTCGCGGGGTCCCAAGCAAACACTGAAGCTTTCTTT.

This clone has only one observation. The chain joins TRBV5-5 to TRBJ1-1; D remains unclear. The CDR3 sequence is 13 residues long. Germline V gene data show CDR1 as SGHKS and CDR2 as YYEKEE (reference sequence). The V and J ends lost 0 bases and 10 bases respectively, with 13 bases between them. In DNA, the CDR3 is TGTGCCAGCAGCTTGGAGGTGCAGGCTGGAGCTTTCTTT. Residues: CASSLEVQAGAFF.

CDR3 protein: CASSESISRGLAEAFF. DNA of the CDR3: TGCGCCAGCAGTGAGTCGATTAGTAGGGGGCTGGCTGAAGCTTTCTTT. The chain is built from TRBV10-1 and TRBJ1-1; 7 nucleotides agree with TRBD1. The CDR3 runs 16 residues. V lost 0 bases to trimming and J lost 6 bases; unmatched junction nucleotides: 10. Germline V gene sequence: CDR1 WNHNN, CDR2 SYGVQD (reference sequence).

The CDR3 nucleotides read TGTGCCAGCAGCCAGCGTCCAGGGCCTAATGAAAAACTGTTTTTT. It encodes CASSQRPGPNEKLFF. This sequence joins TRBV14 and TRBJ1-4; D is possibly TRBD1 (5 bases). There are 15 residues in the CDR3. Trimming took off 3 bases at V and 3 bases at J, with 11 bases between the two ends. The germline V gene encodes CDR1 SGHDN and CDR2 FVKESK.

A remark on this clone: Within the sample, other DNA sequences also encode this same CDR3. The chain combines TRBV15 with TRBJ1-5; possibly TRBD1 for D (5 bases). Trimming removed 1 base at V and 2 bases at J, with 9 bases between. CDR3 size: 15 residues. Germline assignment: CDR1 LNHNV and CDR2 YYDKDF (reference sequence). The CDR3 here is CATSRVGGGNQPQHF. CDR3 DNA sequence: TGTGCCACCAGCAGAGTGGGGGGAGGCAATCAGCCCCAGCATTTT. The variable domain in full, with the rest retrieved from reference TRBV15 and TRBJ1-5, is DAMVIQNPRYQVTQFGKPVTLSCSQTLNHNVMYWYQQKSSQAPKLLFHYYDKDFNNEADTPDNFQSRRPNTSFCFLDIRSPGLGDTAMYLCATSRVGGGNQPQHFGDGTRLSIL.

In this sample, this clone turned up once. The chain joins TRBV7-8 to TRBJ2-5, with D perhaps matching TRBD1 (6 bases). CDR3 size: 13 residues. The germline CDR1 and CDR2 sequences are SGHVS and FQNEAQ. Trimming shortened V by 1 base and J by 5 bases, and 8 bases separated the two germline ends. Written as DNA, the CDR3 is TGTGCCAGCAGCTTAGACCAGGGGGAGACCCAGTACTTC. Translated: CASSLDQGETQYF.

This clone was recorded a few times. The chain employs TRBV7-9 and TRBJ1-4, with 7 nucleotides matching TRBD1. The V gene end was trimmed by 5 bases and the J gene end by 8 bases; junction bases not matched to a gene: 14. The CDR3 contains 16 residues. Per the germline V gene, CDR1 is SEHNR and CDR2 is FQNEAQ (reference sequence). CDR3: CASSVVGDSIREKLFF. CDR3 in DNA: TGTGCCAGCAGCGTAGTGGGGGACAGCATCCGAGAAAAACTGTTTTTT. Supplemented by reference TRBV7-9 and TRBJ1-4, the full variable domain reads DTGVSQNPRHKITKRGQNVTFRCDPISEHNRLYWYRQTLGQGPEFLTYFQNEAQLEKSRLLSDRFSAERPKGSFSTLEIQRTEQGDSAMYLCASSVVGDSIREKLFFGSGTQLSVL.

The gene calls are TRBV10-2 and TRBJ2-7; TRBD1 agrees at 9 bases. Trimming took 4 bases from V and 2 from J; bases not matched to a gene: 12. Looked up from germline, CDR1 is WSHSY and CDR2 is SAAADI. CDR3 length equals 17 residues. The CDR3 spells CASSGENGTGITYEQYF. The CDR3 DNA reads as TGCGCCAGCAGTGGGGAGAACGGGACAGGGATTACCTACGAGCAGTACTTC.

This clone showed up just once. In nucleotides, the CDR3 is TGTGCCAGCAGCATTCTACAGGGGAATAACTATGGCTACACCTTC. It codes for CASSILQGNNYGYTF. J is TRBJ1-2 and V is TRBV7-2, with 7 positions matching TRBD1. The trim removed 5 bases at V and 1 base at J, leaving 7 bases unmatched. Germline V gene sequence: CDR1 SGHTA, CDR2 FQGNSA. The CDR3 length is 15 residues.

CDR3 sequence: CASSSSGQGYQPQHF. The CDR3 bases are TGTGCCAGCAGTAGCTCGGGACAGGGATATCAGCCCCAGCATTTT. The rearrangement uses TRBV25-1 and TRBJ1-5, with 9 bases that match TRBD1. CDR3 size: 15 residues. Germline V gives CDR1 MGHDK, CDR2 SYGVNS. With 5 bases clipped from V and 5 bases from J, the junction kept 7 bases outside the gene matches.

This chain links TRBV29-1 with TRBJ1-2, with 10 bases that match TRBD1. Germline-derived CDR1 and CDR2 are SQVTM and ANQGSEA. The CDR3 totals 15 residues. The V gene end was trimmed by 3 bases and the J gene end by 3 bases; junction bases not matched to a gene: 7. CDR3 DNA: TGCAGCGTTGATTTGGGACAGGGGTTACACTATGGCTACACCTTC. It is translated as CSVDLGQGLHYGYTF.

The chain links TRBV29-1 to TRBJ2-3; 8 positions agree with TRBD2. CDR3 length equals 15 residues. Trimming cost V 7 bases and J 1 base; bases outside gene matches: 10. Germline V CDR1 and CDR2: SQVTM, ANQGSEA. The CDR3 sequence: CSAVGRGEGTDTQYF. The CDR3 nucleotides read TGCAGCGCTGTAGGGCGGGGGGAGGGCACAGATACGCAGTATTTT.

The sample holds one count of this clone. This chain connects TRBV7-2 to TRBJ2-7; D might be TRBD2 (5 bases). The germline CDR1 and CDR2 sequences are SGHTA and FQGNSA. There are 16 residues in the CDR3. V lost 5 bases and J lost 0, with 17 bases in between. CDR3 nucleotide sequence: TGTGCCAGCAGCCGAGGGTTGGTAGCTAGCTCCTACGAGCAGTACTTC. Encoded protein: CASSRGLVASSYEQYF.

The V call is TRBV28, the J call TRBJ2-1, with 11 bases lining up with TRBD1. Germline CDR1 reads MDHEN; CDR2 reads SYDVKM. The CDR3 is 15 amino acids. J was trimmed by 8 bases and V by 2 bases; bases with no gene match: 5. The CDR3 reads CASSLAGTGGYEQFF. The CDR3 DNA reads as TGTGCCAGCAGTTTAGCAGGGACAGGGGGTTATGAGCAGTTCTTC.